These 25 T cell receptor beta chains were all obtained from the same sample, sequenced in a study of blood T cell repertoires in COVID-19. Generated by immunoSEQ multiplex PCR, the TCRdb table keeps only in-frame clones and is missing some. This table holds 150,000 or so clones, about 89% found once. Sequenced material: peripheral blood. The receptors originated from a man in his 60s with active or convalescent COVID-19.

The chain combines TRBV10-1 with TRBJ1-5, with D possibly matching TRBD1 (5 bases). Per the germline V gene, CDR1 is WNHNN and CDR2 is SYGVQD (reference sequence). The CDR3 loop spans 16 amino acids. The V gene lost 11 bases and the J gene lost 6 bases, with 26 bases spanning the gap. The CDR3 sequence is CAERAFLPWGTQPQHF. The CDR3 DNA reads as TGCGCCGAGCGGGCTTTTCTCCCGTGGGGCACTCAGCCCCAGCATTTT.

This clone was observed once. This sequence joins TRBV4-1 and TRBJ1-4; TRBD1 is a possible D gene (5 bases). The CDR3 is made up of 16 amino acids. Germline V gives CDR1 MGHRA, CDR2 YSYEKL. The V end lost 5 bases, the J end lost 5 bases, and 18 bases lay between the germline ends. Here the CDR3 DNA reads TGCGCCAGCAGCAGTACAGGCCAGGGTTTCAATGAAAAACTGTTTTTT. This codes for CASSSTGQGFNEKLFF.

J is TRBJ2-5 and V is TRBV19; the match to TRBD2 covers 11 bases. The CDR3 covers 16 residues. The V segment lost 5 bases and the J segment 1 base; nucleotides outside the gene matches: 6. Germline V gene lookup returns CDR1 LNHDA and CDR2 SQIVND (reference sequence). CDR3 bases: TGTGCCAGTAGTCCCGTCCTAGCGGGGGGCCAAGAGACCCAGTACTTC. Protein product: CASSPVLAGGQETQYF. Looking up the rest from reference TRBV19 and TRBJ2-5 gives the full variable domain: DGGITQSPKYLFRKEGQNVTLSCEQNLNHDAMYWYRQDPGQGLRLIYYSQIVNDFQKGDIAEGYSVSREKKESFPLTVTSAQKNPTAFYLCASSPVLAGGQETQYFGPGTRLLVL.

V is TRBV10-3 and J is TRBJ1-2; 9 bases are a match to TRBD1. V was clipped by 10 bases and J by 5 bases; unmatched bases: 8. The germline V gene has CDR1 ENHRY and CDR2 SYGVKD. CDR3 length equals 13 residues. The CDR3 reads CATYRGRGYGYTF. In DNA form, the CDR3 reads TGTGCCACCTACAGGGGGCGCGGGTATGGCTACACCTTC.

V gene TRBV6-5 combines with J gene TRBJ1-2; 9 bases line up with TRBD1. V dropped 7 bases and J dropped 3; count of bases not matched to a gene: 9. CDR1 and CDR2 from the germline V gene are MNHEY and SVGAGI. CDR3 length equals 15 residues. The CDR3 loop is CASNTLQGAYYGYTF. The CDR3 DNA follows: TGTGCCAGCAACACCCTACAGGGGGCATACTATGGCTACACCTTC.

The chain joins TRBV4-1 to TRBJ1-6; D unclear. This CDR3 comprises 15 residues. V dropped 4 bases and J dropped 10 bases, with 17 bases sitting between them. Germline V lookup: CDR1 MGHRA, CDR2 YSYEKL. CDR3 sequence: CASSPGESFQSPLHF. The CDR3 DNA reads as TGCGCCAGCAGCCCCGGTGAATCTTTTCAATCACCCCTCCACTTT.

The chain employs TRBV24-1 and TRBJ2-1; 7 bases agree with TRBD2. The CDR3 consists of 16 residues. Trimming cost V 3 bases and J 7 bases; bases outside gene matches: 11. CDR1 KGHDR and CDR2 SFDVKD come from the germline V gene. Here the CDR3 DNA reads TGTGCCACCAGTGATCGAGCGGGGCTACTTCGGAATGAGCAGTTCTTC. This gives the protein CATSDRAGLLRNEQFF.

V is TRBV19 and J is TRBJ1-4, with D maybe TRBD1 (6 bases). The CDR3 is made up of 16 amino acids. The V end was cut by 11 bases, the J end by 8 bases, with 27 bases between. Germline V gives CDR1 LNHDA, CDR2 SQIVND (reference sequence). The CDR3, as DNA: TGTGCCGCCCAGGGGCTAGACACAGATGTGGAGGAAAAACTGTTTTTT. This encodes CAAQGLDTDVEEKLFF.

The CDR3 region is CAWSAGTGGNTIYF. CDR3 coding DNA: TGTGCCTGGAGTGCCGGGACAGGTGGAAACACCATATATTTT. This chain links TRBV30 with TRBJ1-3; 8 nucleotides line up with TRBD1. Germline V lookup: CDR1 GTSNPN, CDR2 SVGIG (reference sequence). V dropped 1 base and J dropped 3; count of bases not matched to a gene: 2. There are 14 residues in the CDR3.

The chain combines TRBV2 with TRBJ1-1; possibly TRBD1 for D (5 bases). Trimming took 7 bases from V and 1 from J, leaving 13 bases between them. The germline V gene encodes CDR1 SNHLY and CDR2 FYNNEI. The CDR3 is made up of 14 amino acids. CDR3 coding DNA: TGTGCCAGCAAGGGTGGGGGGACGAACACTGAAGCTTTCTTT. Translation gives CASKGGGTNTEAFF.

The genes are TRBV3-1 (or the pseudogene TRBV3-2) and TRBJ1-3, with a tentative D call TRBD1 (5 bases). This CDR3 has 14 amino acids. The V end was cut by 4 bases, the J end by 4 bases, with 11 bases between. The germline V gene has CDR1 LGHDT and CDR2 YNNKEL (reference sequence). The CDR3 spells CASSPGSTGNTIYF. As DNA, the CDR3 is TGTGCCAGCAGCCCAGGGTCAACGGGAAACACCATATATTTT.

This clone was observed a single time. V is TRBV9 and J is TRBJ1-6; D not resolved. V was trimmed by 3 bases and J by 1 base, leaving 14 bases between them. The length of the CDR3 is 17 residues. From germline, CDR1 is SGDLS and CDR2 YYNGEE. Here the CDR3 reads CASSAAGVASYNSPLHF. The CDR3 DNA sequence: TGTGCCAGCAGCGCCGCGGGCGTAGCGTCCTATAATTCACCCCTCCACTTT.

The chain has TRBV7-2 and TRBJ2-3; 7 bases agree with TRBD1. This CDR3 spans 15 amino acids. Germline-derived CDR1 and CDR2 are SGHTA and FQGNSA. J lost 2 bases, V lost 5 bases, and 7 bases had no gene match. This CDR3 is CASSPDRASTDTQYF. The CDR3 DNA sequence: TGTGCCAGCAGCCCAGACAGGGCCTCCACAGATACGCAGTATTTT.

The chain joins TRBV28 to TRBJ1-3; tentatively, D is TRBD1 (5 bases). Germline lookup yields CDR1 MDHEN and CDR2 SYDVKM. Trimming shortened V by 6 bases and J by 4 bases, and 13 bases separated the two germline ends. This CDR3 has 14 amino acids. The CDR3 DNA reads as TGTGCCAGCAGGTTCCCAGGGAAGGGAAACACCATATATTTT. It codes for CASRFPGKGNTIYF.

The chain couples TRBV25-1 to TRBJ1-5; 7 positions agree with TRBD1. V lost 1 base to trimming and J lost 4 bases; unmatched junction nucleotides: 4. The CDR3 is made up of 15 amino acids. Germline values: CDR1 MGHDK, CDR2 SYGVNS. CDR3 DNA sequence: TGTGCCAGCAGTGAATCACAGGGGCCTAATCAGCCCCAGCATTTT. Protein sequence: CASSESQGPNQPQHF.

This chain uses TRBV21-1 with TRBJ1-1; the D call of TRBD1 is as the table states it, not checked on the DNA. TRBV21-1 counts as a pseudogene. This CDR3 is built from 10 residues. This chain's CDR3 is CASRHHEAFF. The CDR3 DNA sequence: TGTGCCAGCAGACATCATGAAGCTTTCTTT.

The V gene is TRBV19, the J gene TRBJ1-1; D may be TRBD1 (5 bases). Germline V gene data show CDR1 as LNHDA and CDR2 as SQIVND (reference sequence). Trimming pared 6 bases from V and 3 bases from J, leaving 11 bases between. The CDR3 runs 13 residues. CDR3 region: CASRSGGDTEAFF. The DNA for the CDR3 is TGTGCCAGTAGAAGCGGGGGTGACACTGAAGCTTTCTTT.

The chain couples TRBV7-3 to TRBJ2-3, with 10 bases fitting TRBD2. CDR1 SGHTA and CDR2 FQGTGA come from the germline V gene. The V and J ends lost 3 bases and 1 base, in that order; junction bases with no gene match: 4. CDR3 length: 16 residues. The CDR3 DNA is TGTGCCAGCAGCTTCGACCTAGCGGGGGGCACAGATACGCAGTATTTT. It specifies CASSFDLAGGTDTQYF.

The chain couples TRBV18 to TRBJ1-5; 7 positions match TRBD1. Germline assignment: CDR1 KGHSH and CDR2 LQKENI. CDR3 size: 16 residues. V was pared by 1 base and J by 3 bases, with 6 bases of the junction left unmatched. The CDR3 DNA follows: TGTGCCAGCTCACCACAGACAGGGACTTTCAATCAGCCCCAGCATTTT. Translating it yields CASSPQTGTFNQPQHF. Supplemented by reference TRBV18 and TRBJ1-5, the full variable domain reads NAGVMQNPRHLVRRRGQEARLRCSPMKGHSHVYWYRQLPEEGLKFMVYLQKENIIDESGMPKERFSAEFPKEGPSILRIQQVVRGDSAAYFCASSPQTGTFNQPQHFGDGTRLSIL.

V gene TRBV18 combines with J gene TRBJ1-1; 7 nucleotides match TRBD1. V shed 3 bases and J 11 bases; nucleotides not matched to a gene: 12. Germline V gene lookup returns CDR1 KGHSH and CDR2 LQKENI. This CDR3 spans 14 amino acids. The CDR3 nucleotides are TGTGCCAGCTCACCGCTCGAAGAGGGGGCGCTGGCTTTCTTT. Protein sequence: CASSPLEEGALAFF. Using reference TRBV18 and TRBJ1-1 for the parts outside the CDR3, the full variable domain is NAGVMQNPRHLVRRRGQEARLRCSPMKGHSHVYWYRQLPEEGLKFMVYLQKENIIDESGMPKERFSAEFPKEGPSILRIQQVVRGDSAAYFCASSPLEEGALAFFGQGTRLTVV.

V usage is TRBV28 and J usage is TRBJ1-6; 7 bases are a match to TRBD1. The germline gives CDR1 MDHEN, CDR2 SYDVKM. J lost 11 bases, V lost 6 bases, and 10 bases had no gene match. CDR3 length: 14 amino acids. This chain's CDR3 is CASSTPGGTTPLHF. CDR3 nucleotide sequence: TGTGCCAGCAGCACTCCAGGGGGAACGACACCCCTCCACTTT.

This clone was detected only a few times. The rearrangement uses TRBV6-5 and TRBJ2-3; 10 positions match TRBD1. The CDR3 spans 15 residues. Trimming removed 4 bases from V and 3 bases from J; junction bases left unmatched: 4. Germline CDR1 reads MNHEY; CDR2 reads SVGAGI. CDR3 in DNA: TGTGCCAGCAGTTCGGGACAGGGGATAACAGATACGCAGTATTTT. This sequence encodes CASSSGQGITDTQYF.

V gene TRBV7-9 combines with J gene TRBJ2-1; D may be TRBD2 (5 bases). Trimming pared 7 bases from V and 9 bases from J, leaving 22 bases between. Germline V gene sequence: CDR1 SEHNR, CDR2 FQNEAQ (reference sequence). The CDR3 is made up of 15 amino acids. The CDR3 sequence: CASTLVGLASAEQFF. The CDR3 DNA sequence: TGTGCCAGCACCCTAGTAGGCCTAGCATCGGCTGAGCAGTTCTTC. Together with reference TRBV7-9 and TRBJ2-1, the CDR3 gives the full variable domain: DTGVSQNPRHKITKRGQNVTFRCDPISEHNRLYWYRQTLGQGPEFLTYFQNEAQLEKSRLLSDRFSAERPKGSFSTLEIQRTEQGDSAMYLCASTLVGLASAEQFFGPGTRLTVL.

V and J are TRBV29-1 and TRBJ2-1, with TRBD1 identical over 11 bases. The V gene end was trimmed by 7 bases and the J gene end by 5 bases; junction bases not matched to a gene: 13. The germline V gene has CDR1 SQVTM and CDR2 ANQGSEA. This CDR3 has 16 residues. The CDR3 nucleotides read TGCAGCGATGTCCCGGGACAGGGGGTGATCAACAATGAGCAGTTCTTC. This translates into CSDVPGQGVINNEQFF.

The J gene is TRBJ2-1, the V gene TRBV28; a weak D match, TRBD2 (6 bases). V lost 5 bases and J lost 15, with 20 bases in between. Per the germline V gene, CDR1 is MDHEN and CDR2 is SYDVKM. The CDR3 sequence is 13 residues long. For the CDR3, the DNA is TGTGCCAGCAGTCCCGACCTGACTAGAATCGTGTTCTTC. Amino acid sequence: CASSPDLTRIVFF.